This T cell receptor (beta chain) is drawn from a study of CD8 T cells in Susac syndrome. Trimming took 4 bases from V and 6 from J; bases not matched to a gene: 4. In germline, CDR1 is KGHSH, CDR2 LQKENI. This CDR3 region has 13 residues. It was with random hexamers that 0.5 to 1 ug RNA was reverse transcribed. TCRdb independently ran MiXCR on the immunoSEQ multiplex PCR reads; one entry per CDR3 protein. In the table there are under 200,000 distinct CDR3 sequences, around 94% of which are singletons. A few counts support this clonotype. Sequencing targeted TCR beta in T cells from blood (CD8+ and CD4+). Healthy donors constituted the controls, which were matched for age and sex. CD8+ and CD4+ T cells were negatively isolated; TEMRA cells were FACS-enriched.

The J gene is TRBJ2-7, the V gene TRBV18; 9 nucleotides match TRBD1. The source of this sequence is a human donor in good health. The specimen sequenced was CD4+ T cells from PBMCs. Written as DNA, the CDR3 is TGTGCCAGCTCACTGGGACAGGGTCGCGAGCAGTACTTC. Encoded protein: CASSLGQGREQYF.